Sequencing of this T cell receptor beta chain was carried out in a study of CD4 T cells in relation to SARS-CoV-2 and coronaviruses. For the study at large: The restricting HLA molecule for shared crossreactive spike epitopes was mapped. Overall study findings and caveats: The cross-reactivity analysis covered only spike protein, not other viral proteins. Culture-expanded clones reflect memory recall rather than primary priming during culture.

On this clone: What it binds is not known.

The data were produced by immunoSEQ multiplex PCR, yet TCRdb's version contains in-frame clones alone and is incomplete. The sample includes some 64,000 clones, about 94% of them seen just once. Unexposed donor CD4+ T cells date from about 2011-2018, before the COVID-19 pandemic. This sequence originates from a human donor in good health. The sample taken for sequencing was naive CD4+ T cells from PBMCs. Subset specified: naive CD4+ T cells isolated by negative enrichment.

The CDR3 coding sequence is TGCGCCAGCAGCCAAGGAGTTATGCACTTAGGAAACACCATATATTTT. Encoded protein: CASSQGVMHLGNTIYF. V is TRBV4-1 and J is TRBJ1-3; D not resolved. CDR1 MGHRA and CDR2 YSYEKL come from the germline V gene. This CDR3 is built from 16 residues. The V gene lost 1 base and the J gene lost 4 bases, with 14 bases spanning the gap.